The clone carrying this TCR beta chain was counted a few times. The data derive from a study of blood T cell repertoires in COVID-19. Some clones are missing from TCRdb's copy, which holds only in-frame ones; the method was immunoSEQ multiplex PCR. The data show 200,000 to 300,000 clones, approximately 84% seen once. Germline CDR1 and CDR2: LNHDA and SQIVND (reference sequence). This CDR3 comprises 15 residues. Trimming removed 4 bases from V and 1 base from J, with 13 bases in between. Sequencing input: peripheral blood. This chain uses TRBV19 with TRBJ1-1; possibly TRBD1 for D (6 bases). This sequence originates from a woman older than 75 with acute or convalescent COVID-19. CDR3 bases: TGTGCCAGTAGTAAGGACAGTTGGTGGAACACTGAAGCTTTCTTT. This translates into CASSKDSWWNTEAFF.